The sequence of this T cell receptor beta chain was determined in a study of regulatory T cells in long-lasting Graves disease. Findings and limits, study-wide: Comparison showed that persistent patients shared more public clonotypes (2,741) than new patients (approximately 870). Peripheral blood alone, not thyroid tissue, underwent study.

This clonotype is a singleton in its sample. Its antigen is unidentified. Looked up from germline, CDR1 is SEHNR and CDR2 is FQNEAQ (reference sequence). There are 14 residues in the CDR3. The V and J ends lost 4 bases and 5 bases respectively, with 14 bases between them. The time point is: persistent/refractory GD, antithyroid drugs over 5 years with positive TRAb. Preparation of the TCR library used RNA extracted from PBMCs. American Thyroid Association guidelines defined how Graves' disease was diagnosed. Construction of the TCR beta libraries employed iRepertoire HTBI primers in conjunction with Arm-PCR of CDR3 regions. Each CDR3 protein is one row after TCRdb ran MiXCR on the multiplex PCR reads. The table has around 450,000 distinct CDR3 sequences, about 22% seen once.

Sample: peripheral blood mononuclear cells (PBMCs), taken when the disease was refractory, from a patient treated with antithyroid drugs. The chain joins TRBV7-9 to TRBJ1-1, with D possibly matching TRBD1 (6 bases). The receptor was isolated from a female donor with Graves disease. CDR3 protein: CASSSTGQGTEAFF. CDR3 bases: TGTGCCAGCAGCTCGACAGGCCAGGGGACTGAAGCTTTCTTT.